The 6 T cell receptor beta chains listed next were all sequenced from one sample in a study of cytomegalovirus exposure and HLA in healthy donors. Measured with immunoSEQ multiplex PCR; TCRdb has only the in-frame clones, and not every one. This sample yields some 190,000 clones, of which more than 70% are seen a single time; roughly 1.6% belongs to the top ten. The sample taken for sequencing was PBMCs. Every receptor here comes from a woman between 18 and 30 years old in good health and CMV-seronegative.

The chain employs TRBV6-1 and TRBJ2-2; the match to TRBD1 covers 8 bases. The CDR3 covers 15 residues. In germline, CDR1 is MNHNS, CDR2 SASEGT. The V gene end was trimmed by 4 bases and the J gene end by 5 bases; junction bases not matched to a gene: 6. CDR3 DNA: TGTGCCAGCAGTGTGACAGGGGAGAGGACCGGGGAGCTGTTTTTT. This encodes CASSVTGERTGELFF.

J is TRBJ2-7 and V is TRBV30; the D gene is possibly TRBD1 (6 bases). V was clipped by 2 bases and J by 6 bases, with 11 bases between them. Germline CDR1 GTSNPN, CDR2 SVGIG (reference sequence). The CDR3 extends over 12 amino acids. The CDR3 bases are TGTGCCTGGAGTAAACAGGGCTTCGAGCAGTACTTC. Its translation is CAWSKQGFEQYF.

The CDR3 loop reads CASRALGAGENEQYF. CDR3 nucleotide sequence: TGTGCCAGCAGGGCTCTCGGGGCGGGAGAAAACGAGCAGTACTTC. The chain recombines TRBV4-2 with TRBJ2-7; the match to TRBD2 covers 7 bases. Looked up from germline, CDR1 is LGHNA and CDR2 is YNFKEQ. This CDR3 has 15 residues. V dropped 6 bases and J dropped 5; count of bases not matched to a gene: 13.

The CDR3 region has the DNA TGTGCCAGCTCACCACTCGAAAGACTGTTGAACACTGAAGCTTTCTTT. It yields the protein CASSPLERLLNTEAFF. The chain links TRBV18 to TRBJ1-1; D gene unclear. Trimming removed 1 base from V and 0 bases from J, with 12 bases in between. Germline V gene lookup returns CDR1 KGHSH and CDR2 LQKENI. The CDR3 length is 16 residues.

This chain joins TRBV30 and TRBJ1-1, with 10 bases aligning to TRBD1. The junction had 15 bases not matched to a gene; V was cut back by 5 bases and J by 6 bases. This CDR3 spans 16 amino acids. CDR1 and CDR2 from the germline V gene are GTSNPN and SVGIG (reference sequence). The CDR3 DNA reads as TGTGCCTGGGGGACAGGGGTCCTAAACGTCCATTCTGAAGCTTTCTTT. Translation gives CAWGTGVLNVHSEAFF.

This clone was seen just once. The chain employs TRBV13 and TRBJ2-7; possible D gene TRBD1, 5 bases. Per the germline V gene, CDR1 is PRHDT and CDR2 is FYEKMQ (reference sequence). V was trimmed by 0 bases and J by 0 bases, leaving 9 bases between them. The CDR3 runs to 15 residues. CDR3 in DNA: TGTGCCAGCAGCTTAGGAGACAGAGACTCCTACGAGCAGTACTTC. This codes for CASSLGDRDSYEQYF.